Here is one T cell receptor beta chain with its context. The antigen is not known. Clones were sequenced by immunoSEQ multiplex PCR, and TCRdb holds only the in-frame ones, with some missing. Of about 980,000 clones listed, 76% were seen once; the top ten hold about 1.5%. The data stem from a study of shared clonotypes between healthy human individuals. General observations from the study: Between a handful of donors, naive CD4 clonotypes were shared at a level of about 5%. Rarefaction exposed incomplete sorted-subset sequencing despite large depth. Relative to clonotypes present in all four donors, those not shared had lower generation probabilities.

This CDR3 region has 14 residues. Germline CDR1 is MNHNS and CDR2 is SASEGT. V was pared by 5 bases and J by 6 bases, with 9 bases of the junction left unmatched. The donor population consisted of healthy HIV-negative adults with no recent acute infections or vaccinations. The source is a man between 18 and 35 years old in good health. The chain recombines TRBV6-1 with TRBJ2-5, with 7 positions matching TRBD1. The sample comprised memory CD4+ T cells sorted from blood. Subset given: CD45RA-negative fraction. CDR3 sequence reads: CASSPTTGEKTQYF. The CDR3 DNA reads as TGTGCCAGCAGTCCCACTACAGGGGAAAAGACCCAGTACTTC.